Shown below are 21 T cell receptor beta chains from a single sample sequenced in a study of CD8 T cells in Susac syndrome. Reverse transcription used about 0.45 to 1 ug RNA and random hexamers. In TCRdb, the immunoSEQ multiplex PCR reads were re-called with MiXCR into one record per CDR3 protein. Here the sample spans approximately 300,000 distinct CDR3 sequences, roughly 85% being singletons. What was sequenced was CD8+ T cells from PBMCs. The receptor set was obtained from a human donor with multiple sclerosis.

This clonotype was picked up one time. V and J are TRBV12-3 or TRBV12-4 and TRBJ2-1, with a tentative D call TRBD2 (6 bases). The V and J ends lost 0 bases and 5 bases respectively, with 11 bases between them. The CDR3 length is 15 residues. The CDR3 coding sequence is TGTGCCAGCAGTTTAGCGGGAGGCCTGGACAATGAGCAGTTCTTC. Its protein is CASSLAGGLDNEQFF.

This rearrangement joins TRBV18 to TRBJ1-1; D is uncertain. Germline CDR1 KGHSH, CDR2 LQKENI. This CDR3 region has 13 residues. The ends were cut back, 6 bases at V and 1 base at J, with 9 bases in the middle. The DNA of the CDR3 is TGTGCCAGCTCCCCCGACTGGAACACTGAAGCTTTCTTT. As protein: CASSPDWNTEAFF.

V usage is TRBV9 and J usage is TRBJ2-1; 9 bases fit TRBD2. The CDR3 has 17 residues. V shed 4 bases, J shed 0 bases, and the junction held 8 bases outside the gene matches. The germline V gene has CDR1 SGDLS and CDR2 YYNGEE. As DNA, the CDR3 is TGTGCCAGCAGCCTCCCCAATAGCGGGAGCTCCTACAATGAGCAGTTCTTC. As protein: CASSLPNSGSSYNEQFF.

This chain links TRBV4-3 with TRBJ2-3; 9 nucleotides match TRBD2. The junction had 8 bases not matched to a gene; V was cut back by 3 bases and J by 1 base. Germline CDR1 LGHNA, CDR2 YSLEER. The CDR3 spans 17 residues. The CDR3 region is CASSQRLAALGTDTQYF. CDR3 DNA sequence: TGCGCCAGCAGCCAGCGACTAGCGGCTTTGGGCACAGATACGCAGTATTTT.

The table lists this clonotype with a count of one. This sequence joins TRBV28 and TRBJ2-1, with 10 bases aligning to TRBD2. Germline V lookup: CDR1 MDHEN, CDR2 SYDVKM. This CDR3 is 13 amino acids long. Germline trimming cut 9 bases from V and 6 bases from J; bases unmatched to any gene: 5. For the CDR3, the DNA is TGTGCCAGTGAACTAGCGGGATTCAATGAGCAGTTCTTC. Translating it yields CASELAGFNEQFF.

The chain carries TRBV28 and TRBJ2-1; possibly TRBD2 for D (6 bases). In germline, CDR1 is MDHEN, CDR2 SYDVKM. V was cut by 8 bases and J by 7 bases, with 21 bases left in between. The CDR3 length is 15 residues. For the CDR3, the DNA is TGTGCCAGCGGATCTCCAATGGCGGGAAAGAATGAGCAGTTCTTC. Its protein product is CASGSPMAGKNEQFF.

This chain's CDR3 is CASSLGASHGELFF. The CDR3 DNA reads as TGTGCCAGCAGCTTAGGAGCTAGCCACGGGGAGCTGTTTTTT. V is TRBV7-9 and J is TRBJ2-2; maybe TRBD2 (5 bases). The CDR3 has 14 residues. Trimming removed 1 base from V and 7 bases from J, with 10 bases in between. Per the germline V gene, CDR1 is SEHNR and CDR2 is FQNEAQ (reference sequence).

The chain links TRBV30 to TRBJ1-1; no definite D call. The V gene's germline CDR1 is GTSNPN and CDR2 SVGIG (reference sequence). V lost 0 bases, J lost 8 bases, and 25 bases lay in between. CDR3 length: 17 residues. As DNA, the CDR3 is TGTGCCTGGAGTGTGTATGCGGGAACCACCTCGAGAGTCGAAGCTTTCTTT. This encodes CAWSVYAGTTSRVEAFF. Full variable domain (outside the CDR3, taken from reference TRBV30 and TRBJ1-1): SQTIHQWPATLVQPVGSPLSLECTVEGTSNPNLYWYRQAAGRGLQLLFYSVGIGQISSEVPQNLSASRPQDRQFILSSKKLLLSDSGFYLCAWSVYAGTTSRVEAFFGQGTRLTVV.

This chain's CDR3 is CASSSGLQPYEQYF. In DNA form, the CDR3 reads TGTGCCAGCAGTTCAGGGCTACAGCCCTACGAGCAGTACTTC. The V call is TRBV6-5, the J call TRBJ2-7; TRBD1 is a possible D gene (5 bases). The CDR3 is made up of 14 amino acids. V was pared by 4 bases and J by 2 bases, with 12 bases between. Germline V gene lookup returns CDR1 MNHEY and CDR2 SVGAGI.

The chain carries TRBV21-1 and TRBJ2-2; whether TRBD1, the table's D call, matches the DNA was not checked. TRBV21-1 is a recognized pseudogene. The CDR3 covers 15 residues. CDR3 protein: CAKKRDKRFTGELFF. DNA of the CDR3: TGTGCCAAAAAAAGGGACAAACGATTCACCGGGGAGCTGTTTTTT.

The chain carries TRBV7-6 and TRBJ2-1; D remains unclear. CDR1 is SGHVS, CDR2 FNYEAQ, per germline. The length of the CDR3 is 15 residues. Trimming removed 5 bases at V and 0 bases at J, with 11 bases between. The DNA of the CDR3 is TGTGCCAGCAGCCCGATGTTAAGCTCCTACAATGAGCAGTTCTTC. This translates into CASSPMLSSYNEQFF. Drawing the rest from reference TRBV7-6 and TRBJ2-1, the complete variable domain is GAGVSQSPRYKVTKRGQDVALRCDPISGHVSLYWYRQALGQGPEFLTYFNYEAQQDKSGLPNDRFSAERPEGSISTLTIQRTEQRDSAMYRCASSPMLSSYNEQFFGPGTRLTVL.

This clonotype was counted a few times. The chain couples TRBV19 to TRBJ2-7; D unclear. Deletions cut 5 bases from V and 4 bases from J, with 9 bases between. The CDR3 contains 12 residues. CDR1 is LNHDA, CDR2 SQIVND, per germline (reference sequence). This chain's CDR3 is CASSPHSYEQYF. DNA of the CDR3: TGTGCCAGTAGTCCACATTCGTACGAGCAGTACTTC.

This clonotype has just one count. For the CDR3, the DNA is TGTGCCAGCAGAGTTTGGGGACGGGACAGGGGGCGTCCCGGGGCCAACGTCCTGACTTTC. It yields the protein CASRVWGRDRGRPGANVLTF. This chain links TRBV28 with TRBJ2-6, with 12 bases aligning to TRBD1. V was clipped by 6 bases and J by 4 bases; unmatched bases: 16. This CDR3 contains 20 residues. Germline CDR1 reads MDHEN; CDR2 reads SYDVKM. Full variable domain (rest looked up from reference TRBV28 and TRBJ2-6): DVKVTQSSRYLVKRTGEKVFLECVQDMDHENMFWYRQDPGLGLRLIYFSYDVKMKEKGDIPEGYSVSREKKERFSLILESASTNQTSMYLCASRVWGRDRGRPGANVLTFGAGSRLTVL.

The rearrangement uses TRBV20-1 and TRBJ1-2; no clear D gene. With 4 bases removed from V and 4 bases from J, the gap between germline ends came to 10 bases. The CDR3 is made up of 12 amino acids. CDR1 and CDR2 (germline): DFQATT, SNEGSKA (reference sequence). CDR3 sequence (DNA): TGCAGTGCTACTGGCATCAGCTATGGCTACACCTTC. Translation: CSATGISYGYTF.

The chain links TRBV5-6 to TRBJ2-7; 7 nucleotides match TRBD2. The V and J ends lost 4 bases and 7 bases, in that order; junction bases with no gene match: 11. This CDR3 comprises 14 residues. Germline V lookup: CDR1 SGHDT, CDR2 YYEEEE. CDR3 in amino acids: CASSTGGTFWEQYF. The CDR3 nucleotides are TGTGCCAGCAGCACGGGAGGCACCTTCTGGGAGCAGTACTTC.

V usage is TRBV28 and J usage is TRBJ2-4; 7 nucleotides agree with TRBD1. Germline assignment: CDR1 MDHEN and CDR2 SYDVKM. The trim removed 1 base at V and 8 bases at J, leaving 8 bases unmatched. There are 15 residues in the CDR3. CDR3 sequence: CASSLFLTGLYIQYF. The CDR3 DNA reads as TGTGCCAGCAGTTTATTCTTGACAGGGTTGTACATTCAGTACTTC.

V is TRBV5-4 and J is TRBJ2-7, with 11 bases matching TRBD2. Germline assignment: CDR1 SGHNT and CDR2 YYREEE (reference sequence). V trimming: 3 bases; J trimming: 3 bases; junction bases outside the gene matches: 11. The CDR3 totals 17 residues. CDR3 DNA: TGTGCCAGCAGCTCCATCACTAGCGGGAGTACTATCTACGAGCAGTACTTC. It yields the protein CASSSITSGSTIYEQYF. The whole variable domain, remainder taken from reference TRBV5-4 and TRBJ2-7, is ETGVTQSPTHLIKTRGQQVTLRCSSQSGHNTVSWYQQALGQGPQFIFQYYREEENGRGNFPPRFSGLQFPNYSSELNVNALELDDSALYLCASSSITSGSTIYEQYFGPGTRLTVT.

This clonotype turned up a few times. This rearrangement joins TRBV4-3 to TRBJ2-3, with a weak D call TRBD1 (5 bases). Germline V lookup: CDR1 LGHNA, CDR2 YSLEER. The CDR3 totals 16 residues. Trimming left V 4 bases short and J 3 bases short, with 17 bases between. The DNA for the CDR3 is TGCGCCAGCAGCCCTCATTCACCCGACAGAACAGATACGCAGTATTTT. It specifies CASSPHSPDRTDTQYF.

The chain has TRBV7-8 and TRBJ2-5; no firm D call. The V end lost 0 bases, the J end lost 5 bases, and 7 bases lay between the germline ends. The germline gives CDR1 SGHVS, CDR2 FQNEAQ. The CDR3 is 13 residues long. The CDR3 DNA reads TGTGCCAGCAGCTTAGCGCTGAGGGAGACCCAGTACTTC. This sequence encodes CASSLALRETQYF.

This clonotype has only a few counts. The rearrangement joins TRBV7-6 to TRBJ2-7; no firm D call. V dropped 1 base and J dropped 4 bases, with 8 bases sitting between them. This CDR3 comprises 13 residues. CDR1 SGHVS and CDR2 FNYEAQ come from the germline V gene. CDR3 protein: CASSLGDTYEQYF. Written as DNA, the CDR3 is TGTGCCAGCAGCTTAGGAGATACTTACGAGCAGTACTTC. The whole variable domain, filled in from reference TRBV7-6 and TRBJ2-7, reads GAGVSQSPRYKVTKRGQDVALRCDPISGHVSLYWYRQALGQGPEFLTYFNYEAQQDKSGLPNDRFSAERPEGSISTLTIQRTEQRDSAMYRCASSLGDTYEQYFGPGTRLTVT.

The chain combines TRBV3-1 with TRBJ2-1, with D perhaps being TRBD1 or TRBD2 (5 bases each). This CDR3 comprises 12 residues. The germline V gene has CDR1 LGHDT and CDR2 YNNKEL (reference sequence). V was pared by 4 bases and J by 10 bases, with 11 bases between. Written as DNA, the CDR3 is TGTGCCAGCAGCCTCCCGGGGCCCGAGCAGTTCTTC. Translating it yields CASSLPGPEQFF.